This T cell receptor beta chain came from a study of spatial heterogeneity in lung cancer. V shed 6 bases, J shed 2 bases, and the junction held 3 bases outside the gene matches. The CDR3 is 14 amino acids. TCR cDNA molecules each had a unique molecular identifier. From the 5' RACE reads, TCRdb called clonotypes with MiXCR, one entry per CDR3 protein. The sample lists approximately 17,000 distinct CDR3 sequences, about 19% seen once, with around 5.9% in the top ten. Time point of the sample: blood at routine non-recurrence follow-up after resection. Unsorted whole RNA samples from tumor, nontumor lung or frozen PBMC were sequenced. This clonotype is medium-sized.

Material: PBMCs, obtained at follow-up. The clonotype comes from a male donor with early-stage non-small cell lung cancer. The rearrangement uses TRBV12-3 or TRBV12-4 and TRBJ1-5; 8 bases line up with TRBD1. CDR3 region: CASRLDRGNQPQHF. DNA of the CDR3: TGTGCCAGCAGACTGGACAGGGGCAATCAGCCCCAGCATTTT.